Listed below are T cell receptor beta chains from one sample, sequenced in a study of spatial heterogeneity in lung cancer. Each CDR3 protein gets one entry after TCRdb re-called the 5' RACE reads with MiXCR. The sample contains roughly 8,500 distinct CDR3 sequences, around a sixth of which appear only once. The sample in question was normal lung tissue next to the tumor, obtained at surgery. The receptors come from a male donor with early-stage non-small cell lung cancer. The CDR3 runs from the conserved cysteine through the conserved F or W. Fields, in order: J gene, V gene, D gene, clone size, CDR3 DNA, CDR3 protein. A D gene is named only where the DNA matches it firmly. Clone size is stated in some rows and not others, as once, few, many or a class when expanded.

>TRBJ1-2|TRBV12-3/TRBV12-4|NA|NA
TGTGCCAGCAGCGAACACGGAGGTCTGACCTATGGCTACACCTTC
CASSEHGGLTYGYTF
>TRBJ2-1|TRBV6-5|NA|large
TGTGCCAGCAGTTCTCGGGGCCACAATGAGCAGTTCTTC
CASSSRGHNEQFF
>TRBJ1-6|TRBV28|NA|NA
TGTGCCAGCAGTTTCCATCAGACCGGTTCACCCCTCCACTTT
CASSFHQTGSPLHF
>TRBJ2-3|TRBV5-6|NA|many
TGTGCCAGCAGAACCCGGCAGGGGAGGACAGATACGCAGTATTTT
CASRTRQGRTDTQYF
>TRBJ2-5|TRBV28|TRBD1|NA
TGTGCCAGCAGCCTGACAGGGACCCAAGAGACCCAGTACTTC
CASSLTGTQETQYF
>TRBJ2-5|TRBV5-4|NA|large
TGTGCCAGCAGCTTAACCTCCGCTACAGGTGGAGAGACCCAGTACTTC
CASSLTSATGGETQYF
>TRBJ1-1|TRBV27|NA|few
TGTGCCAGCAGTTTGGGCCAGCTCATGAACACTGAAGCTTTCTTT
CASSLGQLMNTEAFF
>TRBJ2-5|TRBV5-5|TRBD2|few
TGTGCCAGCAGCTTGGAGGTAGCGGGGGGGCGTGAGACCCAGTACTTC
CASSLEVAGGRETQYF
>TRBJ2-2|TRBV10-3|NA|many
TGTGCCATCAGTGAACCAGGGGGGGCCCGGCCCACCGGGGAGCTGTTTTTT
CAISEPGGARPTGELFF
>TRBJ1-1|TRBV6-6|NA|many
TGTGCCAGCAGTTACTCATCGATCAGGGTGAACACTGAAGCTTTCTTT
CASSYSSIRVNTEAFF
>TRBJ1-4|TRBV28|TRBD1|many
TGTGCCAGCAGTGGAAGGACAGGGCGCGAAAAACTGTTTTTT
CASSGRTGREKLFF
>TRBJ2-1|TRBV20-1|TRBD2|many
TGCAGTGCCCCCGGGAGGGGTGGTGAGCAGTTCTTC
CSAPGRGGEQFF
>TRBJ2-1|TRBV29-1|NA|many
TGCAGCGTTCGAGGCGAGGCAGATGAGCAGTTCTTC
CSVRGEADEQFF
>TRBJ1-1|TRBV29-1|NA|many
TGCAGCGTTGAAGAGGGGGCCACTGAAGCTTTCTTT
CSVEEGATEAFF
>TRBJ1-5|TRBV7-2|NA|many
TGTGCCAGCAGCTTAGTTCAGGACCAGCCCCAGCATTTT
CASSLVQDQPQHF
>TRBJ2-2|TRBV24-1|NA|medium-sized
TGTGCCACCAGTCGGACCACCGGGGAGCTGTTTTTT
CATSRTTGELFF
>TRBJ2-7|TRBV23-1|NA|medium-sized
TGCGCCAGCCGGGGGTTAGGGTACGAGCAGTACTTC
CASRGLGYEQYF